These 3 T cell receptor beta chains originate from one sample sequenced in a study of T cell responses to AZD1222 COVID-19 vaccine. Assay: immunoSEQ multiplex PCR; the TCRdb copy retains only in-frame clones and omits some. The data show roughly 130,000 clones, about 87% seen once. Sequences were derived from peripheral blood, sampled on day 0 of AZD1222 vaccination. The receptors come from an adult in good health.

A few counts support this clone. The chain has TRBV19 and TRBJ1-1; 7 bases agree with TRBD1. Germline CDR1 LNHDA, CDR2 SQIVND (reference sequence). The V segment lost 7 bases and the J segment 0 bases; nucleotides outside the gene matches: 11. The CDR3 contains 16 residues. The CDR3: CASISAGGSVNTEAFF. CDR3 DNA sequence: TGTGCCAGTATTTCCGCAGGGGGGTCGGTGAACACTGAAGCTTTCTTT.

The sample holds one count of this clone. The chain joins TRBV18 to TRBJ2-7, with 7 nucleotides matching TRBD2. CDR1 KGHSH and CDR2 LQKENI come from the germline V gene. This CDR3 has 13 residues. The V gene end was trimmed by 4 bases and the J gene end by 4 bases; junction bases not matched to a gene: 4. CDR3 protein: CASSRGRVYEQYF. DNA of the CDR3: TGTGCCAGCTCACGGGGGAGGGTGTACGAGCAGTACTTC. The full variable domain, its missing parts supplied by reference TRBV18 and TRBJ2-7, is NAGVMQNPRHLVRRRGQEARLRCSPMKGHSHVYWYRQLPEEGLKFMVYLQKENIIDESGMPKERFSAEFPKEGPSILRIQQVVRGDSAAYFCASSRGRVYEQYFGPGTRLTVT.

The rearrangement uses TRBV10-2 and TRBJ1-1, with D uncertain. This CDR3 has 12 amino acids. The germline gives CDR1 WSHSY, CDR2 SAAADI. V was shortened by 8 bases and J by 5 bases, with 12 bases between the two germline ends. The CDR3 DNA follows: TGCGCCAGCTCGACGGGCGGGACTGAAGCTTTCTTT. Its translation is CASSTGGTEAFF.